This TCR beta chain was documented in a study of OX40 agonist ivuxolimab in advanced cancers. The CDR3 spans 14 residues. CDR1 and CDR2 from the germline V gene are MDHEN and SYDVKM. Trimming took 5 bases from V and 0 from J, leaving 7 bases between them. TCRdb's table, derived via immunoSEQ multiplex PCR, lists solely in-frame clones and lacks some. This table has 40,000 to 50,000 clones, approximately 91% appearing once. The source of this sequence is an adult with an advanced solid tumor such as melanoma, head and neck, liver or kidney cancer. The starting material was CD4+ or CD8+ T cells sorted from blood, obtained in a trial of the OX40 agonist ivuxolimab. This chain joins TRBV28 and TRBJ2-2; a possible D gene is TRBD1 (5 bases). As DNA, the CDR3 is TGTGCCAGCAGTCAGACAGCGAACACCGGGGAGCTGTTTTTT. This translates into CASSQTANTGELFF. Combining the CDR3 with reference TRBV28 and TRBJ2-2 gives the whole variable domain DVKVTQSSRYLVKRTGEKVFLECVQDMDHENMFWYRQDPGLGLRLIYFSYDVKMKEKGDIPEGYSVSREKKERFSLILESASTNQTSMYLCASSQTANTGELFFGEGSRLTVL.